This T cell receptor (beta chain) is drawn from a study of T-cell memory formation after mild COVID-19. The table lists this clonotype with a few counts. The CDR3 is made up of 14 amino acids. Germline assignment: CDR1 DFQATT and CDR2 SNEGSKA (reference sequence). Trimming pared 1 base from V and 3 bases from J, leaving 12 bases between. MiXCR, applied by TCRdb to the 5' RACE reads, yields one record per CDR3 protein. The sample shows roughly 250,000 distinct CDR3 sequences, roughly 17% of them seen only once. This chain joins TRBV20-1 and TRBJ1-2; D possibly corresponds to TRBD1 (6 bases). Sequenced sample: PBMCs or a T cell subset sorted from them (not recorded which). The sequence came from a man younger than 30 who had mild COVID-19 (a few samples of this study predate the infection). Cell type and time point are not known. The CDR3 spells CSARGARGHYGYTF. CDR3 nucleotides: TGCAGTGCTAGAGGGGCCAGGGGTCACTATGGCTACACCTTC.